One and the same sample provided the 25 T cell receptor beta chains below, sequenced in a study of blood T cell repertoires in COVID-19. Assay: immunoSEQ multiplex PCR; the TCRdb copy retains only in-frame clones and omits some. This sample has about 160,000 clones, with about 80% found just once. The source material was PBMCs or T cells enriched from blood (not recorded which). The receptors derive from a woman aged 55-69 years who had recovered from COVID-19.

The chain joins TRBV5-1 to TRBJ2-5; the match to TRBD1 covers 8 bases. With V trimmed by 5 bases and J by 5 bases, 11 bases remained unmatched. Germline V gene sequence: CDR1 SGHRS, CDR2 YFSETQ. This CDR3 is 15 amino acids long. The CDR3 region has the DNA TGCGCCAGCAGACCTAGCAGGGGGCTGAGGGAGACCCAGTACTTC. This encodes CASRPSRGLRETQYF.

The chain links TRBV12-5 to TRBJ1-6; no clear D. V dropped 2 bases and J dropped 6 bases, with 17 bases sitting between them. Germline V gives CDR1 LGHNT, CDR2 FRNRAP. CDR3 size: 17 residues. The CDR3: CASGLSIRESSNSPLHF. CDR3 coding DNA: TGTGCTAGTGGTTTGTCAATCCGGGAGTCAAGTAATTCACCCCTCCACTTT.

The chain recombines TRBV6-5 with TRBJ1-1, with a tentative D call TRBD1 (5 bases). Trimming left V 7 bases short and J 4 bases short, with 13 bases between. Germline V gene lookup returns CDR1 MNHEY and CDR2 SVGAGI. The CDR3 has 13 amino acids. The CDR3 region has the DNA TGTGCCAGCACTGCGATGACAGTCACTGAAGCTTTCTTT. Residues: CASTAMTVTEAFF.

CDR3 loop: CASSQDRQGTYEQYF. The DNA of the CDR3 is TGTGCCAGCAGCCAAGATCGACAGGGTACCTACGAGCAGTACTTC. This chain joins TRBV3-1 (or the pseudogene TRBV3-2) and TRBJ2-7; 7 nucleotides line up with TRBD1. The CDR3 loop spans 15 amino acids. J gave up 2 bases and V 0 bases, and 4 bases lay outside the gene matches. The germline V gene encodes CDR1 LGHDT and CDR2 YNNKEL (reference sequence).

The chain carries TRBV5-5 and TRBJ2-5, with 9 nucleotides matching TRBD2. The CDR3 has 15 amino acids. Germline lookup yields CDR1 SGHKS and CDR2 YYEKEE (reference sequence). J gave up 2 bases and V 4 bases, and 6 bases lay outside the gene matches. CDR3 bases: TGTGCCAGCAGCCCCAGACTAGCGGATCAAGAGACCCAGTACTTC. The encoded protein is CASSPRLADQETQYF.

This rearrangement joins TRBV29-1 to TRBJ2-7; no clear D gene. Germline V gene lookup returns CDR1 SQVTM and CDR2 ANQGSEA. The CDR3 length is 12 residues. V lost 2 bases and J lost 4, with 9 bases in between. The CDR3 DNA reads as TGCAGCGTTGAAAATTATCGTTACGAGCAGTACTTC. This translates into CSVENYRYEQYF.

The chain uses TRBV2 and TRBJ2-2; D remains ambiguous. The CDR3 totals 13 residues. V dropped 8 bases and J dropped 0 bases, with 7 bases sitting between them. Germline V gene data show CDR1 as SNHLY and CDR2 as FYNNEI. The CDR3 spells CASAGTNTGELFF. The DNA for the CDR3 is TGTGCCAGCGCAGGAACGAACACCGGGGAGCTGTTTTTT.

The CDR3 nucleotides are TGTGCCAGCAGTTCCGGACTTTACAATGAGCAGTTCTTC. Translating it yields CASSSGLYNEQFF. The V call is TRBV6-5, the J call TRBJ2-1, with D tentatively TRBD2 (5 bases). V lost 4 bases to trimming and J lost 4 bases, with 8 bases between them. CDR3 length: 13 residues. The germline V gene has CDR1 MNHEY and CDR2 SVGAGI.

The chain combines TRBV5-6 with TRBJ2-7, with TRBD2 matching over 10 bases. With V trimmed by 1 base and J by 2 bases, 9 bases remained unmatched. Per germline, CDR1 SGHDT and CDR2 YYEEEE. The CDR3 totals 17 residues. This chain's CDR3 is CASSLFGASGGTYEQYF. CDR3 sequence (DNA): TGTGCCAGCAGCTTGTTCGGCGCTAGCGGGGGCACCTACGAGCAGTACTTC.

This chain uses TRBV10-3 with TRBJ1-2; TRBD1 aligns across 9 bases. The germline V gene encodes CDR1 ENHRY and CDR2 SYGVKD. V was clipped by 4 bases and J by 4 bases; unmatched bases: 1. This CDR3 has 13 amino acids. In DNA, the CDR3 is TGTGCCATCAGTGTGGACAGGGGCTATGGCTACACCTTC. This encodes CAISVDRGYGYTF.

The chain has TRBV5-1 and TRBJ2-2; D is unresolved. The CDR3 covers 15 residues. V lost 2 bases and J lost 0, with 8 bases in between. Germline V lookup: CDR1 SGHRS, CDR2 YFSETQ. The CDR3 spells CASSFGGSNTGELFF. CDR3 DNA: TGCGCCAGCAGCTTTGGCGGCTCGAACACCGGGGAGCTGTTTTTT.

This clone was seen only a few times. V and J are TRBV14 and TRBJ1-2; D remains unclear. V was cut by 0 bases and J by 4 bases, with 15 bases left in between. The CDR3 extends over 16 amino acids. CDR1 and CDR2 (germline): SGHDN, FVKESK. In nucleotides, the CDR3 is TGTGCCAGCAGCCAAGATCGTCTGGCGGGAAGCTATGGCTACACCTTC. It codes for CASSQDRLAGSYGYTF.

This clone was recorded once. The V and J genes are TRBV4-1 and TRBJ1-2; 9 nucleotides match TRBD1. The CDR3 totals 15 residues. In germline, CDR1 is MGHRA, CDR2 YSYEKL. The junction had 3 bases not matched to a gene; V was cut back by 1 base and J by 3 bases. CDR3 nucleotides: TGCGCCAGCAGCCAAGTGACAGGGGGGGACTATGGCTACACCTTC. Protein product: CASSQVTGGDYGYTF.

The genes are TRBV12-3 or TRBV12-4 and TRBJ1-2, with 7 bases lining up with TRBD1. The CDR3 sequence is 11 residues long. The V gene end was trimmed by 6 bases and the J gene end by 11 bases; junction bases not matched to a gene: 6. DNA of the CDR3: TGTGCCAGCAGCCAGGACAGGCGTTACACCTTC. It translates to CASSQDRRYTF.

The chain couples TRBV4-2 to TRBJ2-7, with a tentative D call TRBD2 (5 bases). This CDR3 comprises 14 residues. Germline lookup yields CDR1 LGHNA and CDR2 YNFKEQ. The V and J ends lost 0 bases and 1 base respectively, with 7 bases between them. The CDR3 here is CASSQDPGSYEQYF. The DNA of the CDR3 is TGTGCCAGCAGCCAAGATCCGGGGTCCTACGAGCAGTACTTC.

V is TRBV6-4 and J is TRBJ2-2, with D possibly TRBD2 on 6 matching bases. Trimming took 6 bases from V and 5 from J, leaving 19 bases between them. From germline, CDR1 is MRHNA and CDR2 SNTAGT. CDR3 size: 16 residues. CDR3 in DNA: TGTGCCAGCAGCGGGGAGGCGCAGGGCGGGACCGGGGAGCTGTTTTTT. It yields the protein CASSGEAQGGTGELFF.

CDR3 nucleotide sequence: TGTGCCAGTAGTCCGTGGACTAGCGGGGTGCGAACGCAGTATTTT. Its translation: CASSPWTSGVRTQYF. V usage is TRBV19 and J usage is TRBJ2-3, with 12 bases that match TRBD2. Germline lookup yields CDR1 LNHDA and CDR2 SQIVND (reference sequence). The CDR3 totals 15 residues. V shed 5 bases and J 9 bases; nucleotides not matched to a gene: 9.

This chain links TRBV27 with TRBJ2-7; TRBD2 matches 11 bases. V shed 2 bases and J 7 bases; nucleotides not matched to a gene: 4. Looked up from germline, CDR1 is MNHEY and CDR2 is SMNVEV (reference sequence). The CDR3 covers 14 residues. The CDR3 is CASSLVAGGREQYF. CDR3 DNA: TGTGCCAGCAGTTTAGTAGCGGGGGGGCGTGAGCAGTACTTC.

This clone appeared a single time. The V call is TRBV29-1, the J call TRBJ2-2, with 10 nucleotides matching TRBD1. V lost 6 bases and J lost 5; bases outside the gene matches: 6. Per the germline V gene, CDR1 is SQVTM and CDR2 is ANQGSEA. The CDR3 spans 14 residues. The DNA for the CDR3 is TGCAGCGTAACCGGGACAGGGGTTACCGGGGAGCTGTTTTTT. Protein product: CSVTGTGVTGELFF.

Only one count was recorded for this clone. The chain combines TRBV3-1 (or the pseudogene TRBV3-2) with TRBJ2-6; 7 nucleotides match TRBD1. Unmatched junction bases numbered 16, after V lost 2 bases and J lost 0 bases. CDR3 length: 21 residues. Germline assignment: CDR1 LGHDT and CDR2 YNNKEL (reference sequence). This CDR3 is CASSQWMGSSQGVSGANVLTF. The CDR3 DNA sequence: TGTGCCAGCAGCCAATGGATGGGCAGCTCCCAGGGGGTCTCTGGGGCCAACGTCCTGACTTTC.

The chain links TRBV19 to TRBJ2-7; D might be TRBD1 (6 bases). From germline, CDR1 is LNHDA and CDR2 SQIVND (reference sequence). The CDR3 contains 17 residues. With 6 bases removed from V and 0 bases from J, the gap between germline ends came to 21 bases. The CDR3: CASSQEGYRDPSYEQYF. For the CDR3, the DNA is TGTGCCAGTAGCCAAGAAGGGTACAGGGACCCCTCCTACGAGCAGTACTTC.

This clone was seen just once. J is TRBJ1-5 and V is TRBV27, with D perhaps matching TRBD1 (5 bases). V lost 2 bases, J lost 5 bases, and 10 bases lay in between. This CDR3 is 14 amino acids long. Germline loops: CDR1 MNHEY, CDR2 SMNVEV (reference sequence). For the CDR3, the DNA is TGTGCCAGCAGTTTAAGGGGATCGGATCAGCCCCAGCATTTT. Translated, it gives CASSLRGSDQPQHF.

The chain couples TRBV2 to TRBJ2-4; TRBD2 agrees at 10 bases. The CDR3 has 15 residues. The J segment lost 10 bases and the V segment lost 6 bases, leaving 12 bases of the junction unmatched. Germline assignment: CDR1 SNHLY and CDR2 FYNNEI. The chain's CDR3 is CASSATGTSDLIQYF. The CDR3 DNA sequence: TGTGCCAGCAGCGCAACCGGGACTAGCGATTTAATTCAGTACTTC.

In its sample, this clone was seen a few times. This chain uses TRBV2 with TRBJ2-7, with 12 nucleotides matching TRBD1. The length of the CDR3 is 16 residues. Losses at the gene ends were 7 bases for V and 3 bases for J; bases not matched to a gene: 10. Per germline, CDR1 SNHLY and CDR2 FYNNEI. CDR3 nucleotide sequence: TGTGCCAGCAAGGGACAGGGGGCTTCGTCGATCTACGAGCAGTACTTC. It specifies CASKGQGASSIYEQYF.

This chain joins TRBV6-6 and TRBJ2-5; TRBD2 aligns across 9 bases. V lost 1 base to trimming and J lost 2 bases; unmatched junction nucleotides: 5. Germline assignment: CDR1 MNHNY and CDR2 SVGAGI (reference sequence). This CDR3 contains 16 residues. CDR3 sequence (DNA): TGTGCCAGCAGTTACTGGCCTAGCGGGGCGCAAGAGACCCAGTACTTC. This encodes CASSYWPSGAQETQYF.